Presented here are 9 T cell receptor beta chains from one specimen sequenced in a study of T cells in Graves' hyperthyroidism and ophthalmopathy. The TCR beta CDR3 regions underwent amplification using RNA transcripts as the source. The TCR CDR3 first-round RT-PCR relied on the HTBI primer set. TCRdb recomputed calls from the multiplex PCR reads with MiXCR, one row per CDR3 protein. The sample has some 360,000 distinct CDR3 sequences, 15% to 20% seen once. Sequences were obtained from blood. These receptors all stem from a woman aged 40 to 49 with Graves' ophthalmopathy.

The chain is built from TRBV28 and TRBJ2-7, with D unresolved. Deletions cut 7 bases from V and 1 base from J, with 17 bases between. CDR1 is MDHEN and CDR2 is SYDVKM in the germline V gene. The CDR3 has 15 residues. This chain's CDR3 is CASTHLSMGSYEQYF. The CDR3 bases are TGTGCCAGCACCCATTTAAGCATGGGATCCTACGAGCAGTACTTC. The variable domain in full, with the rest retrieved from reference TRBV28 and TRBJ2-7, is DVKVTQSSRYLVKRTGEKVFLECVQDMDHENMFWYRQDPGLGLRLIYFSYDVKMKEKGDIPEGYSVSREKKERFSLILESASTNQTSMYLCASTHLSMGSYEQYFGPGTRLTVT.

The chain carries TRBV28 and TRBJ2-3; weak D call: TRBD1 (5 bases). Looked up from germline, CDR1 is MDHEN and CDR2 is SYDVKM. The CDR3 has 17 amino acids. Trimming shortened V by 7 bases and J by 3 bases, and 23 bases separated the two germline ends. CDR3 sequence: CASKNLLGQGTTDTQYF. In nucleotides, the CDR3 is TGTGCCAGCAAAAACCTCCTAGGGCAGGGTACTACAGATACGCAGTATTTT.

This clonotype was seen repeatedly, ten times or more. This chain links TRBV6-1 with TRBJ1-5; possible D gene TRBD1, 5 bases. The CDR3 runs 14 residues. V was pared by 6 bases and J by 3 bases, with 12 bases between. The V gene's germline CDR1 is MNHNS and CDR2 SASEGT. The CDR3 loop reads CASRPTGSNQPQHF. The CDR3 DNA sequence: TGTGCCAGCAGGCCTACAGGATCCAATCAGCCCCAGCATTTT.

This clonotype was seen ten or more times. CDR3 DNA: TGTGCCAGCAGCCTTGGCGCAGGGGCTTACACCGGGGAGCTGTTTTTT. This encodes CASSLGAGAYTGELFF. This chain links TRBV7-2 with TRBJ2-2, with D perhaps TRBD1 (6 bases). Germline-derived CDR1 and CDR2 are SGHTA and FQGNSA. V dropped 5 bases and J dropped 3 bases, with 16 bases sitting between them. The CDR3 contains 16 residues.

The gene calls are TRBV7-2 and TRBJ1-1; D uncertain. Germline CDR1 reads SGHTA; CDR2 reads FQGNSA. There are 15 residues in the CDR3. V lost 4 bases to trimming and J lost 5 bases, with 17 bases between them. The CDR3 here is CASSSNGGRRTEAFF. As DNA, the CDR3 is TGTGCCAGCAGCTCGAACGGAGGGAGGCGGACTGAAGCTTTCTTT.

The sample holds a few counts of this clonotype. This sequence joins TRBV27 and TRBJ2-5; 11 bases map to TRBD1. V lost 7 bases, J lost 1 base, and 5 bases stayed unmatched. Per the germline V gene, CDR1 is MNHEY and CDR2 is SMNVEV (reference sequence). This CDR3 is built from 15 residues. Here the CDR3 DNA reads TGTGCCAGCACCCAAGGGACAGGGGGCCAAGAGACCCAGTACTTC. It encodes CASTQGTGGQETQYF.

This clonotype was counted between two and nine times. V is TRBV28 and J is TRBJ1-3; 10 nucleotides align to TRBD1. Germline values: CDR1 MDHEN, CDR2 SYDVKM. J lost 6 bases, V lost 5 bases, and 10 bases had no gene match. The CDR3 runs 16 residues. The CDR3 reads CASSPPVGTGENTIYF. CDR3 sequence (DNA): TGTGCCAGCAGTCCGCCGGTGGGGACAGGGGAAAACACCATATATTTT.

This clonotype was recorded many times. A much larger clone is a single base away; this may be a read error. This chain joins TRBV28 and TRBJ1-1; TRBD1 might be the D (5 bases). CDR3 size: 12 residues. V was shortened by 6 bases and J by 9 bases, with 14 bases between the two germline ends. Germline loops: CDR1 MDHEN, CDR2 SYDVKM. The CDR3 loop is CASRAETEQAFF. The CDR3 DNA reads as TGTGCCAGCAGGGCCGAGACAGAGCAAGCTTTCTTT.

This clonotype was detected many times. The genes are TRBV27 and TRBJ2-7; 9 bases are a match to TRBD2. The CDR3 length is 15 residues. CDR1 is MNHEY, CDR2 SMNVEV, per germline (reference sequence). V trimming: 2 bases; J trimming: 3 bases; junction bases outside the gene matches: 5. DNA of the CDR3: TGTGCCAGCAGTTTAAGGCGGGAGGGATTCTACGAGCAGTACTTC. Translated, it gives CASSLRREGFYEQYF.